The 17 T cell receptor beta chains listed next were all sequenced from one sample in a study of T-cell memory formation after mild COVID-19. TCRdb processed the 5' RACE reads anew with MiXCR; each CDR3 protein has one entry. The data hold roughly 170,000 distinct CDR3 sequences, with about a fifth observed a single time. Material: PBMCs or a T cell subset sorted from them (not recorded which). The receptor source for this set is an adult woman who had mild COVID-19 (a few samples of this study predate the infection). Cell type and time point are not known.

The chain combines TRBV24-1 with TRBJ2-1; D possibly corresponds to TRBD2 (6 bases). Germline values: CDR1 KGHDR, CDR2 SFDVKD. V lost 4 bases and J 9 bases, leaving 15 bases between the germline ends. This CDR3 has 14 amino acids. The CDR3 loop is CATSEGGLIAEQFF. DNA of the CDR3: TGTGCCACCAGTGAGGGAGGACTGATAGCTGAGCAGTTCTTC.

V is TRBV29-1 and J is TRBJ2-3, with D possibly being TRBD2 (6 bases). CDR1 is SQVTM and CDR2 is ANQGSEA in the germline V gene. This CDR3 is built from 13 residues. V lost 3 bases and J 3 bases, leaving 10 bases between the germline ends. The CDR3 reads CSVDDGSTDTQYF. The CDR3 bases are TGCAGCGTTGACGACGGGAGTACAGATACGCAGTATTTT.

The chain carries TRBV6-1 and TRBJ2-7; the D gene could be TRBD1 or TRBD2 (5 bases each). Trimming left V 9 bases short and J 1 base short, with 19 bases between. CDR1 is MNHNS and CDR2 is SASEGT in the germline V gene. The length of the CDR3 is 15 residues. Here the CDR3 reads CASKQGSGGSYEQYF. CDR3 nucleotides: TGTGCCAGTAAGCAGGGATCAGGAGGTTCCTACGAGCAGTACTTC.

The chain uses TRBV19 and TRBJ1-1, with D tentatively TRBD1 (6 bases). The CDR3 sequence is 14 residues long. Germline V CDR1 and CDR2: LNHDA, SQIVND (reference sequence). Trimming shortened V by 7 bases and J by 1 base, and 13 bases separated the two germline ends. CDR3 in DNA: TGTGCCAGTATCCCCGGACAGCAGAACACTGAAGCTTTCTTT. Translation gives CASIPGQQNTEAFF.

The CDR3 is CASSLALAGRLAGELFF. The CDR3 region has the DNA TGTGCCAGCAGCTTAGCCCTAGCGGGCCGTTTGGCCGGGGAGCTGTTTTTT. This chain joins TRBV7-8 and TRBJ2-2; TRBD2 matches 8 bases. Losses at the gene ends were 0 bases for V and 6 bases for J; bases not matched to a gene: 9. Germline CDR1 SGHVS, CDR2 FQNEAQ. The CDR3 totals 17 residues.

This clonotype has more than one count but fewer than ten. The rearrangement joins TRBV7-2 to TRBJ2-3; a weak D match, TRBD2 (5 bases). Germline CDR1 is SGHTA and CDR2 is FQGNSA. The V gene lost 5 bases and the J gene lost 2 bases, with 5 bases spanning the gap. This CDR3 contains 12 residues. The DNA for the CDR3 is TGTGCCAGCAGCGGACTCACAGATACGCAGTATTTT. Translating gives CASSGLTDTQYF.

The rearrangement joins TRBV13 to TRBJ2-3; 8 bases are shared with TRBD2. The V segment lost 2 bases and the J segment 1 base; nucleotides outside the gene matches: 11. The CDR3 sequence is 18 residues long. CDR1 is PRHDT and CDR2 is FYEKMQ in the germline V gene (reference sequence). For the CDR3, the DNA is TGTGCCAGCAGCTTATTAACGGGGGGGCCTGGGGGCACAGATACGCAGTATTTT. It yields the protein CASSLLTGGPGGTDTQYF.

This clonotype was recorded a few times. This chain connects TRBV27 to TRBJ1-4, with a possible D match to TRBD1 (5 bases). CDR3 length: 14 amino acids. V was clipped by 8 bases and J by 5 bases, with 15 bases between them. Germline CDR1 is MNHEY and CDR2 is SMNVEV (reference sequence). CDR3 coding DNA: TGTGCCAGCGGAGGGGACTCATCGAATGAAAAACTGTTTTTT. Its protein is CASGGDSSNEKLFF. The variable domain in full, with the rest retrieved from reference TRBV27 and TRBJ1-4, is EAQVTQNPRYLITVTGKKLTVTCSQNMNHEYMSWYRQDPGLGLRQIYYSMNVEVTDKGDVPEGYKVSRKEKRNFPLILESPSPNQTSLYFCASGGDSSNEKLFFGSGTQLSVL.

The V and J genes are TRBV10-3 and TRBJ2-1; 8 positions match TRBD2. This CDR3 is 16 amino acids long. Germline lookup yields CDR1 ENHRY and CDR2 SYGVKD. V dropped 6 bases and J dropped 8; count of bases not matched to a gene: 15. CDR3 residues: CAIRRENSGIQDEQFF. The CDR3 nucleotides are TGTGCCATCAGGCGGGAGAATAGCGGGATCCAGGATGAGCAGTTCTTC.

The chain has TRBV12-3 or TRBV12-4 and TRBJ2-3, with no clear D. The ends were cut back, 6 bases at V and 3 bases at J, with 13 bases in the middle. The CDR3 contains 14 residues. CDR3 bases: TGTGCCAGCAGCTCGCCTCAGGAAACAGATACGCAGTATTTT. Translated: CASSSPQETDTQYF.

A few counts support this clonotype. This chain joins TRBV5-4 and TRBJ1-4; D may be TRBD1 (6 bases). The ends were cut back, 5 bases at V and 4 bases at J, with 15 bases in the middle. The germline CDR1 and CDR2 sequences are SGHNT and YYREEE (reference sequence). The CDR3 sequence is 15 residues long. Here the CDR3 reads CASSSLQGDNEKLFF. DNA for the CDR3: TGTGCCAGCAGTTCGCTACAGGGTGATAATGAAAAACTGTTTTTT.

This clonotype has a handful of counts. Written as DNA, the CDR3 is TGTGCCAGCAGTCCAAGGCGGGCCAATGAGCAGTTCTTC. Its protein product is CASSPRRANEQFF. The rearrangement uses TRBV3-1 and TRBJ2-1; D is perhaps TRBD2 (5 bases). The CDR3 runs 13 residues. Germline CDR1 is LGHDT and CDR2 is YNNKEL (reference sequence). The V gene lost 6 bases and the J gene lost 6 bases, with 12 bases spanning the gap.

The V call is TRBV24-1, the J call TRBJ2-1; either TRBD1 or TRBD2 may supply D (6 bases each). This CDR3 comprises 15 residues. Looked up from germline, CDR1 is KGHDR and CDR2 is SFDVKD. Trimming stripped 4 bases from V and 4 bases from J, with 13 bases between. CDR3 loop: CATSERGDPYNEQFF. CDR3 sequence (DNA): TGTGCCACCAGTGAAAGGGGGGACCCTTACAATGAGCAGTTCTTC.

The chain couples TRBV2 to TRBJ2-7; D perhaps matches TRBD2 (5 bases). The CDR3 runs 15 residues. V was clipped by 2 bases and J by 0 bases, with 11 bases between them. Germline CDR1 is SNHLY and CDR2 is FYNNEI. The CDR3 loop reads CASSETLAASYEQYF. CDR3 sequence (DNA): TGTGCCAGCAGTGAAACCCTAGCCGCCTCCTACGAGCAGTACTTC.

The chain is built from TRBV25-1 and TRBJ1-2; D is uncertain. CDR3 size: 10 residues. Germline CDR1 is MGHDK and CDR2 is SYGVNS. DNA for the CDR3: TGTGCGAGGTGTAACTATGGCTACACCTTC. Translation gives CARCNYGYTF.

The chain combines TRBV12-3 or TRBV12-4 with TRBJ2-7; 10 bases are a match to TRBD2. V trimming: 4 bases; J trimming: 3 bases; junction bases outside the gene matches: 6. The CDR3 length is 15 residues. CDR3 DNA: TGTGCCAGCAGTTCCCGGACTAGCGGCCTCTACGAGCAGTACTTC. This translates into CASSSRTSGLYEQYF.

V is TRBV7-8 and J is TRBJ1-2; D remains ambiguous. V lost 3 bases, J lost 2 bases, and 19 bases lay in between. CDR1 is SGHVS and CDR2 is FQNEAQ in the germline V gene. The CDR3 has 17 amino acids. CDR3 bases: TGTGCCAGCAGCTTCTCCCCCGAGGCAGGATTAAACTATGGCTACACCTTC. Translated: CASSFSPEAGLNYGYTF. Variable domain in full (rest from reference TRBV7-8 and TRBJ1-2): GAGVSQSPRYKVAKRGQDVALRCDPISGHVSLFWYQQALGQGPEFLTYFQNEAQLDKSGLPSDRFFAERPEGSVSTLKIQRTQQEDSAVYLCASSFSPEAGLNYGYTFGSGTRLTVV.